This T cell receptor beta chain came from a study of cytomegalovirus exposure and HLA in healthy donors. The study, taken as a whole, reports: Prior analysis indicated that the majority of TCR beta V segments exhibited productivity approximately 87% or approximately 30% of the time. When the data were analyzed later, several of the most significant clusters appeared to be linked to common viral pathogens. Follow-up analysis later connected one missense variant in DCLRE1C with trimming of TCR beta V- and J-genes.

A word on this clone: The target antigen is unknown.

Primers for the PCR totalled 60 Vbeta and 13 Jbeta. Using immunoSEQ multiplex PCR, the repertoire was profiled, and TCRdb retains in-frame clones only, with some absent. The top ten clones hold less than 2% of a sample with a few hundred thousand clones, roughly 70% of them seen once. Donors in the study were healthy people who gave bone marrow. The material sequenced was PBMCs. The receptor was isolated from a woman in her thirties in good health and CMV-seronegative.

CDR3 sequence reads: CATGGFTEAFF. The CDR3 nucleotides read TGTGCCACCGGCGGCTTCACTGAAGCTTTCTTT. V gene TRBV6-1 combines with J gene TRBJ1-1; the D is unclear. Trimming shortened V by 10 bases and J by 4 bases, and 10 bases separated the two germline ends. The germline gives CDR1 MNHNS, CDR2 SASEGT. The CDR3 is 11 amino acids.